This entry describes one T cell receptor beta chain. Data came from immunoSEQ multiplex PCR; TCRdb stores just in-frame clones and leaves some out. The table records hundreds of thousands of clones, roughly 86% of them present only once. This record comes from a study of blood T cell repertoires in COVID-19. V dropped 8 bases and J dropped 4; count of bases not matched to a gene: 15. The CDR3 spans 16 residues. Looked up from germline, CDR1 is MDHEN and CDR2 is SYDVKM. The receptor comes from a woman aged 45-59 years who had been exposed to COVID-19. The sample was PBMCs or T cells enriched from blood (not recorded which). The chain recombines TRBV28 with TRBJ1-2; 8 nucleotides align to TRBD1. The CDR3 DNA is TGTGCCAGCTCTAACGGCGGACAGGGATCCCGCTATGGCTACACCTTC. Protein: CASSNGGQGSRYGYTF.